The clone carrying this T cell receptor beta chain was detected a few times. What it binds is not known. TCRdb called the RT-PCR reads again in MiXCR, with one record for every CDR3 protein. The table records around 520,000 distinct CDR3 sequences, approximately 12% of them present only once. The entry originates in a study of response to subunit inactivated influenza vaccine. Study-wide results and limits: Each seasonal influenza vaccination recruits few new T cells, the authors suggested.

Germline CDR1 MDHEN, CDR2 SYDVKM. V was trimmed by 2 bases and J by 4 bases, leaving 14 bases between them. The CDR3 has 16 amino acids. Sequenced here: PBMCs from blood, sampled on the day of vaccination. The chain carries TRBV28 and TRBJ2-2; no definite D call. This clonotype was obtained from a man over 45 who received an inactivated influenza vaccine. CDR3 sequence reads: CASSLRTLISTGELFF. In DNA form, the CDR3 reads TGTGCCAGCAGTTTACGGACCCTCATCTCCACCGGGGAGCTGTTTTTT.